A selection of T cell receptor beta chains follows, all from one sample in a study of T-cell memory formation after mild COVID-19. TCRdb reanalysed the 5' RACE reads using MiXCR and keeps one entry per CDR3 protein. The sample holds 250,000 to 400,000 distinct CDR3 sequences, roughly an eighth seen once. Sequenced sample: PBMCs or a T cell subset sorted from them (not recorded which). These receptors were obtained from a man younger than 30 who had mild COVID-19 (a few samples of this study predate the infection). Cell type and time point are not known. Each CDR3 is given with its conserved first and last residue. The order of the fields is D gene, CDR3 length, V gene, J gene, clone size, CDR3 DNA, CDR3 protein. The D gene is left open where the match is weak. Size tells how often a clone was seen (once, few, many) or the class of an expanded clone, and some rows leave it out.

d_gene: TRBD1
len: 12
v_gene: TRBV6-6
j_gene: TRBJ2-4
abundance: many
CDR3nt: TGTGCCAGCAGCCCGGGACAGGGGGCCGCTTACTTC
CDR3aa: CASSPGQGAAYF

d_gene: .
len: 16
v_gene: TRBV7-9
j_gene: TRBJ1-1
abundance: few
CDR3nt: TGTGCCAGCAGCTGGCCCCGAGGGGGTGGGAACACTGAAGCTTTCTTT
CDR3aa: CASSWPRGGGNTEAFF

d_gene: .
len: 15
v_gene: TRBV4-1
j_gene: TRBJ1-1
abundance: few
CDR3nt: TGCGCCAGCAGCCAAGTCGGCCCACCGAACACTGAAGCTTTCTTT
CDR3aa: CASSQVGPPNTEAFF

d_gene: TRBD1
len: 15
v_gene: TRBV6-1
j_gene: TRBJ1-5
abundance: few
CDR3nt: TGTGCCAGCTCCTCGACAGGGGGTCTTTCTCAGCCCCAGCATTTT
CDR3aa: CASSSTGGLSQPQHF

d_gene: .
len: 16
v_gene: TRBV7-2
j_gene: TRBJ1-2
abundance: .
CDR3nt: TGTGCCAGCAGCCAACCCACGACAGTATCCGTCTATGGCTACACCTTC
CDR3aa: CASSQPTTVSVYGYTF

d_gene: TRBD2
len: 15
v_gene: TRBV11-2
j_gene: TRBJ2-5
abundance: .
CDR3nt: TGTGCCAGCAGCCCCCTAGGCGGGGGTTGGGAGACCCAGTACTTC
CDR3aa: CASSPLGGGWETQYF

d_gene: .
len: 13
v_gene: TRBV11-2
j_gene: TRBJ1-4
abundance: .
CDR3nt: TGTGCCAGCCGCAGGGGCCTGGGTGAAAAACTGTTTTTT
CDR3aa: CASRRGLGEKLFF

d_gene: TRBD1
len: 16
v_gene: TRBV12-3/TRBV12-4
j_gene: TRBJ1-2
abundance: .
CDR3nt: TGTGCCAGCAGGCAACACTCCCGGGACAGCGCATATGGCTACACCTTC
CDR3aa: CASRQHSRDSAYGYTF

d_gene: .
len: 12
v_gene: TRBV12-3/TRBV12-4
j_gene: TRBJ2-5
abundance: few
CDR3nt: TGTGCCAGCAGTTCGTCGTATGAGACCCAGTACTTC
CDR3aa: CASSSSYETQYF

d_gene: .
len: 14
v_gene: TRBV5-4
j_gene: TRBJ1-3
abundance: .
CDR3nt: TGTGCCAGCAGCCCCGACAGGTTTGGAAACACCATATATTTT
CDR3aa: CASSPDRFGNTIYF

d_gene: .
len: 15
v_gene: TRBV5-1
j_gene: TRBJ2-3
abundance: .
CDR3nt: TGCGCCAGCAGCTTCCTAAGGTTGAGCACAGATACGCAGTATTTT
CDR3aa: CASSFLRLSTDTQYF

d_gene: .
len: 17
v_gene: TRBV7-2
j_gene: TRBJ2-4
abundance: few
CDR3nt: TGTGCCAGCAGCCCACAGCCCCCAAAGAGGGCCAAAAACATTCAGTACTTC
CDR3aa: CASSPQPPKRAKNIQYF

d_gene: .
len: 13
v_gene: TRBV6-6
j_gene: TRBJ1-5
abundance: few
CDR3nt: TGTGCCAGCTGGAAGGGTGGATTCCAGCCCCAGCATTTT
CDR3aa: CASWKGGFQPQHF

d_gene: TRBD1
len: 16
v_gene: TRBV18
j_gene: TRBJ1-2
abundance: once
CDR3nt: TGTGCCAGCTCACCACCCCAGGGGGGCTACCTTCCCGGCTACACCTTC
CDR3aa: CASSPPQGGYLPGYTF

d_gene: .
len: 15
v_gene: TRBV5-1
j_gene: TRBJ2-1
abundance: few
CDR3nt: TGCGCCAGCAGCTTGAGGAGGGGTATGTACAATGAGCAGTTCTTC
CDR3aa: CASSLRRGMYNEQFF

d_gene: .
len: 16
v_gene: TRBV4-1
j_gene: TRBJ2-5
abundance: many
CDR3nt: TGCGCCAGCAGCCAAGGGGTAGTGGCGGCGGTAGAGACCCAGTACTTC
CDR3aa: CASSQGVVAAVETQYF

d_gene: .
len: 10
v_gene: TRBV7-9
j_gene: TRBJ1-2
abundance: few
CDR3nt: TGTGCCAGCAGCTTAAAGGAGTACACCTTC
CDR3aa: CASSLKEYTF

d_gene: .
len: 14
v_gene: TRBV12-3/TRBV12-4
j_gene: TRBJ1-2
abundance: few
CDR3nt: TGTGCCAGCAGTTTTGGAGGGGGGGCCTATGGCTACACCTTC
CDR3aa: CASSFGGGAYGYTF

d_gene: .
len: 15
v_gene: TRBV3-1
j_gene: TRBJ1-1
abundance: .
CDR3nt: TGTGCCAGCAGCCAAGATCCGAGATCAATGGCTGAAGCTTTCTTT
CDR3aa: CASSQDPRSMAEAFF

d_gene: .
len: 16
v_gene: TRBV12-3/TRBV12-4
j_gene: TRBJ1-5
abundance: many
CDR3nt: TGTGCCAGCAGTTTAGACGGCAGGGTTAGCAATCAGCCCCAGCATTTT
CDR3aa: CASSLDGRVSNQPQHF

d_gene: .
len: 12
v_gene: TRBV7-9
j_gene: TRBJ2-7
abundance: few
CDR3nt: TGTGCCAGCAGCTTTCGCCCGGCCGAGCAGTACTTC
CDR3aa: CASSFRPAEQYF

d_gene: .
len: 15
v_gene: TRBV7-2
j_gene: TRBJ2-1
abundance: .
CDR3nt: TGTGCCAGCAGCTTGATTGGGGGGGGCGAATATGAGCAGTTCTTC
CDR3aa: CASSLIGGGEYEQFF

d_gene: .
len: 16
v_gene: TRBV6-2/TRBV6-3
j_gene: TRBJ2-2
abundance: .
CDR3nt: TGTGCCAGCAGTTACCCCAATAGGATCTACACCGGGGAGCTGTTTTTT
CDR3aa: CASSYPNRIYTGELFF

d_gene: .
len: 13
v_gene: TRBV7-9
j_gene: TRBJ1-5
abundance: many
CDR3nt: TGTGCCAGCAGTTCTCAGGGGAATCAGCCCCAGCATTTT
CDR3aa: CASSSQGNQPQHF

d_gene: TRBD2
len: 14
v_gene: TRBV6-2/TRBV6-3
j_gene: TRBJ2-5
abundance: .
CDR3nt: TGTGCCAGCAGTTCTAGCGGGGGGAGAGAGACCCAGTACTTC
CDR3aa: CASSSSGGRETQYF

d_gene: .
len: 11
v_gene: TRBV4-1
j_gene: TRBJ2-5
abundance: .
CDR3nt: TGCGCCAGCAGCCGTGGCAAGACCCAGTACTTC
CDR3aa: CASSRGKTQYF

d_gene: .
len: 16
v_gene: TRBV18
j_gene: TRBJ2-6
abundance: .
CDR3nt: TGTGCCAGCTCATTATCGGGAGACTCTGGGGCCAACGTCCTGACTTTC
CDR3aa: CASSLSGDSGANVLTF

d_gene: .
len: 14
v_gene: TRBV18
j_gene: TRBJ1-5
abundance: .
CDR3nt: TGTGCCAGCTCTCCCGGAGAGGGTGGTCAGCCCCAGCATTTT
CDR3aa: CASSPGEGGQPQHF

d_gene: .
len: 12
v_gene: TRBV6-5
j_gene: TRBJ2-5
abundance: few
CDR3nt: TGTGCCAGCAGTTACGGGACGGGGACCCAGTACTTC
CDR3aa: CASSYGTGTQYF

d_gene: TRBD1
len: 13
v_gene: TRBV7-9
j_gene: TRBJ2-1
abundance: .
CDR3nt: TGTGCCAGCAGCCAGGACAGGGGGTGGGAGCAGTTCTTC
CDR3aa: CASSQDRGWEQFF

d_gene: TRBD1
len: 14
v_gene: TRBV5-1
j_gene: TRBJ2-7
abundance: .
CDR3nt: TGCGCCAGCGGATCGGGACAGGGGTCCTACGAGCAGTACTTC
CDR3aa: CASGSGQGSYEQYF

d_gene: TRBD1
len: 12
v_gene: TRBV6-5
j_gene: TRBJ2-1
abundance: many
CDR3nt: TGTGCCAGCAACAAAGACAGGGGGTACGAGTTCTTC
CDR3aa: CASNKDRGYEFF

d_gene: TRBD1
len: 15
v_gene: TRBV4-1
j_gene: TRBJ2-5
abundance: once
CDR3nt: TGCGCCAGCAGTCAGAGTAGACAGGGGCAAGAGACCCAGTACTTC
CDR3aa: CASSQSRQGQETQYF

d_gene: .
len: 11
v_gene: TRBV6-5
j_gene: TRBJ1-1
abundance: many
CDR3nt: TGTGCCAGTACCCAGGGGACTGAAGCTTTCTTT
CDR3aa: CASTQGTEAFF

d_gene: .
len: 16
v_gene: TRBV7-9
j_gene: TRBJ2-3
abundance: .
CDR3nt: TGTGCCAGCAGCTTACCCAGGGGTCTCGACACAGATACGCAGTATTTT
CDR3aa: CASSLPRGLDTDTQYF

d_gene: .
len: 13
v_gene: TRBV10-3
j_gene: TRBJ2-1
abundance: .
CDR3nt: TGTGCCATCAGTGAGTCCCAGAACAATGAGCAGTTCTTC
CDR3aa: CAISESQNNEQFF

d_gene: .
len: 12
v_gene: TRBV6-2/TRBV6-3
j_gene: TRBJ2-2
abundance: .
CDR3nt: TGTGCCACAGAGTTCGGAACCGGGGAGCTGTTTTTT
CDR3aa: CATEFGTGELFF

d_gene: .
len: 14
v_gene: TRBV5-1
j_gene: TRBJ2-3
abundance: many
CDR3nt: TGCGCCAGCAGCTTTGGGACCCCCACAGATACGCAGTATTTT
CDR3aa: CASSFGTPTDTQYF

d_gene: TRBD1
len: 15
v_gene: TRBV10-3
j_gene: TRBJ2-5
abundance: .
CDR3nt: TGTGCCATCAGTGAGCTGGACAGGGCTGAGGAGACCCAGTACTTC
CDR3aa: CAISELDRAEETQYF

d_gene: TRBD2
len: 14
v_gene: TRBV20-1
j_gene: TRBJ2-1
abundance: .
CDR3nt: TGCAGTGCTAGTCGGGCTAGCGGAGACAATGAGCAGTTCTTC
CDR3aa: CSASRASGDNEQFF

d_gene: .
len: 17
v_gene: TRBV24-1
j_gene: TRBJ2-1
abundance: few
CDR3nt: TGTGCCACCAGTGATGCGGGCGACAGGGAGGGCCGGAATGAGCAGTTCTTC
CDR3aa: CATSDAGDREGRNEQFF

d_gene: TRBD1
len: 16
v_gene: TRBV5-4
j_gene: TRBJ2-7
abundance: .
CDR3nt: TGTGCCAGCAGCTTGAGGCCCGGACAGGGCTACTACGAGCAGTACTTC
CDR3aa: CASSLRPGQGYYEQYF

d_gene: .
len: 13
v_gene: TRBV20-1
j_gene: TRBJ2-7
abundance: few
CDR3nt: TGCAGTGCTAGAGGGGACAAACCCTACGAGCAGTACTTC
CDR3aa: CSARGDKPYEQYF

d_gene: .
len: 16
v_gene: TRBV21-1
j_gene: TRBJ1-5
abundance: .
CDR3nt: TGTGCCAGCGCTAACAGGGTGTTGATTTACTATCAGCCCCAGCATTTT
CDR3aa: CASANRVLIYYQPQHF

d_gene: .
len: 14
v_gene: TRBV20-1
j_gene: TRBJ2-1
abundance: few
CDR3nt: TGCAGTGCTAGAGAAGTCTCCCGGGGGCCTGTTTTGTTCTTC
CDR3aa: CSAREVSRGPVLFF

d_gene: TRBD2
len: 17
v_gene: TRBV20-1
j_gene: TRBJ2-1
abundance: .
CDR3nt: TGCAGTGTCCAGCGGGGCGGCGGGGGTCCACTCTACAATGAGCAGTTCTTC
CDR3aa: CSVQRGGGGPLYNEQFF

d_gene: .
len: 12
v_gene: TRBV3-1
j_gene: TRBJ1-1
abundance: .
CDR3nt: TGTGCCAGCAGCCAATCTGGGGCTGAAGCTTTCTTT
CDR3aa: CASSQSGAEAFF

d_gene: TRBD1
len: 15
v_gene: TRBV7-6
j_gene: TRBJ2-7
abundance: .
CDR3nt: TGTGCCAGCAGCCGAGCGGACAGGGAAGGCGACGAGCAGTACTTC
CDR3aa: CASSRADREGDEQYF

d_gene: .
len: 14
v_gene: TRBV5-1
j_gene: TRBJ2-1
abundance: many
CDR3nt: TGCGCCAGCAGCTTGGCCGCGGGCGGCAATGAGCAGTTCTTC
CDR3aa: CASSLAAGGNEQFF

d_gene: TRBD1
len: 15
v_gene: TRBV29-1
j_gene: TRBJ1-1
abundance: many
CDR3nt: TGCAGCGTCGCCCCTGGACAGGTTATGAACACTGAAGCTTTCTTT
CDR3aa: CSVAPGQVMNTEAFF

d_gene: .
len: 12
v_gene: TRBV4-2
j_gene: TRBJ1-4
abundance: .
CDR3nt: TGTGCCAGCAGCCAAGACAGGGTAATACTGTTTTTT
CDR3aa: CASSQDRVILFF

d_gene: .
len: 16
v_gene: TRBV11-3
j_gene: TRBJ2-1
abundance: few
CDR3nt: TGTGCCAGCAGCACCACCGACCGTGCAGGCTACAATGAGCAGTTCTTC
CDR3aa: CASSTTDRAGYNEQFF

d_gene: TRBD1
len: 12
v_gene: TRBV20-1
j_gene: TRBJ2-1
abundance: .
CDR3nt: TGCAGTGCCACGGGACAGGGGTATGAGCAGTTCTTC
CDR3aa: CSATGQGYEQFF

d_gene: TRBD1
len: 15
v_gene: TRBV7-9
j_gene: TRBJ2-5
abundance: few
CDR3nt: TGTGCCAGCAGCTTGTATTACGGGACAGGAGAGACCCAGTACTTC
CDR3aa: CASSLYYGTGETQYF

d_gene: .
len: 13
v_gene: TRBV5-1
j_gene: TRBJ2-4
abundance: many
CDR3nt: TGCGCCAGCAGGGACCCAGGGGTTCACATTCAGTACTTC
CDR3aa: CASRDPGVHIQYF